This T cell receptor (beta chain) was observed in a study of T-cell reconstitution after alpha-beta-depleted transplantation in children. Findings and caveats of the study: T-cell counts and diversity at one year following transplant were attributed mainly to newly produced T cells.

On this clonotype itself: The antigen is not known.

The TCRbeta library was prepared with unique molecular identifiers. TCRdb recomputed calls from the PCR reads with MiXCR, one row per CDR3 protein. In the table there are about a million distinct CDR3 sequences, about 26% of which are singletons. The CDR3 loop spans 17 amino acids. The chain links TRBV12-2 to TRBJ2-1; TRBD1 reflects the table's D call only, with no check against the DNA. TRBV12-2 is a pseudogene. Sample: PBMCs, mostly from graft donor cells, taken 360 days after TCRalphabeta/CD19-depleted stem cell transplant. The clonotype originates from a boy under two years old who had a stem cell transplant for SCID, so the T cells may come from the graft donor. CDR3 region: CASQTLRGSGSYNEQFF. Written as DNA, the CDR3 is TGTGCAAGCCAAACCCTTCGGGGGAGCGGCTCCTACAATGAGCAGTTCTTC.